These 25 T cell receptor beta chains share one sample of origin, sequenced in a study of blood T cell repertoires in COVID-19. TCRdb keeps only in-frame clones here, not all; method: immunoSEQ multiplex PCR. The sample lists roughly 140,000 clones, approximately 83% occurring once. The sequenced sample consisted of peripheral blood. Source of these receptors: a man between 65 and 79 years old with acute or convalescent COVID-19.

The chain uses TRBV29-1 and TRBJ1-2; a weak D match, TRBD1 (5 bases). The CDR3 loop spans 11 amino acids. The V gene's germline CDR1 is SQVTM and CDR2 ANQGSEA. The V end was cut by 4 bases, the J end by 6 bases, with 9 bases between. The CDR3 nucleotides read TGCAGCGTTGGGCCCAGGGATGGCTACACCTTC. Protein product: CSVGPRDGYTF.

This clone was observed a handful of times. This sequence joins TRBV28 and TRBJ2-1, with TRBD2 matching over 8 bases. V was pared by 6 bases and J by 0 bases, with 7 bases of the junction left unmatched. Germline V gene sequence: CDR1 MDHEN, CDR2 SYDVKM. The CDR3 runs 16 residues. This CDR3 is CASRTSGPASYNEQFF. CDR3 nucleotides: TGTGCCAGCAGAACTAGCGGACCAGCCTCCTACAATGAGCAGTTCTTC.

J is TRBJ1-5 and V is TRBV5-8; perhaps TRBD1 as D (5 bases). Germline CDR1 and CDR2: SGHTS and YDEGEE. V was shortened by 0 bases and J by 5 bases, with 15 bases between the two germline ends. The CDR3 spans 16 residues. The CDR3 bases are TGTGCCAGCAGCTTGGAGGGAAGGGCAGGGCATCAGCCCCAGCATTTT. It is translated as CASSLEGRAGHQPQHF.

This chain links TRBV6-4 with TRBJ2-1, with TRBD2 matching 8 bases. From germline, CDR1 is MRHNA and CDR2 SNTAGT. Trimming at V came to 6 bases and at J to 6 bases, leaving 13 bases not matched to a gene. This CDR3 is 16 amino acids long. The CDR3 nucleotides are TGTGCCAGCAGCCCGGACAGAGCGGGAGCCTCCAATGAGCAGTTCTTC. Amino acids: CASSPDRAGASNEQFF.

The V gene is TRBV11-2, the J gene TRBJ2-7; a possible D gene is TRBD1 (6 bases). Trimming removed 3 bases from V and 6 bases from J, with 15 bases in between. Per the germline V gene, CDR1 is SGHAT and CDR2 is FQNNGV. This CDR3 is 14 amino acids long. The CDR3 protein is CASSFPLDRSEQYF. The CDR3 nucleotides are TGTGCCAGCAGCTTCCCCCTCGACAGGTCCGAGCAGTACTTC.

Comments on this clone: At one end the junction does not follow the germline gene, possibly because of a read error. The V and J genes are TRBV6-6 and TRBJ2-3; TRBD2 is a possible D gene (5 bases). The CDR3 runs to 13 residues. The germline CDR1 and CDR2 sequences are MNHNY and SVGAGI (reference sequence). The CDR3 DNA reads TGTGCCACCCGTCGAGAGGGCACGGATACGCAGTATTTT. Translation gives CATRREGTDTQYF.

A few counts support this clone. The CDR3 region has the DNA TGTGCCTGGAGTCCAGGTAACCAGGGGAGGGTTCCGGATAGCAATCAGCCCCAGCATTTT. Translation: CAWSPGNQGRVPDSNQPQHF. The genes are TRBV30 and TRBJ1-5, with TRBD1 as a possible D gene (6 bases). With 2 bases removed from V and 0 bases from J, the gap between germline ends came to 26 bases. CDR1 is GTSNPN and CDR2 is SVGIG in the germline V gene (reference sequence). There are 20 residues in the CDR3.

The chain is built from TRBV10-3 and TRBJ1-4; the D gene is possibly TRBD1 (5 bases). With 3 bases removed from V and 0 bases from J, the gap between germline ends came to 14 bases. The CDR3 totals 17 residues. Germline loops: CDR1 ENHRY, CDR2 SYGVKD. The CDR3 nucleotides read TGTGCCATCAGTGATTTCAGGGAACCTGCAACTAATGAAAAACTGTTTTTT. Its protein product is CAISDFREPATNEKLFF.

The chain couples TRBV2 to TRBJ1-4, with 7 bases identical to TRBD1. CDR1 SNHLY and CDR2 FYNNEI come from the germline V gene. V lost 7 bases to trimming and J lost 7 bases; unmatched junction nucleotides: 12. The CDR3 runs 15 residues. DNA for the CDR3: TGTGCCAGCACAGGAACAGGGGCGCGAGGTGAAAAACTGTTTTTT. Translation: CASTGTGARGEKLFF.

The chain carries TRBV5-6 and TRBJ2-7; TRBD2 agrees at 8 bases. V was clipped by 0 bases and J by 1 base; unmatched bases: 9. The V gene's germline CDR1 is SGHDT and CDR2 YYEEEE. The CDR3 covers 17 residues. DNA of the CDR3: TGTGCCAGCAGCTTGGTTCTCGAGCGGGAGCCTTCCTACGAGCAGTACTTC. It encodes CASSLVLEREPSYEQYF.

The DNA of the CDR3 is TGCAGTGCTAGTTGGCAGGGGGCAAACATTCAGTACTTC. This gives the protein CSASWQGANIQYF. V and J are TRBV20-1 and TRBJ2-4; 8 nucleotides match TRBD1. Germline lookup yields CDR1 DFQATT and CDR2 SNEGSKA (reference sequence). The V gene end was trimmed by 3 bases and the J gene end by 6 bases; junction bases not matched to a gene: 4. CDR3 length: 13 residues.

V usage is TRBV12-3 or TRBV12-4 and J usage is TRBJ2-5; D is undetermined. The length of the CDR3 is 13 residues. Trimming took off 4 bases at V and 5 bases at J, with 11 bases between the two ends. CDR3 sequence (DNA): TGTGCCAGCAGTTCTGGGCCCGGCGAGACCCAGTACTTC. It is translated as CASSSGPGETQYF.

This clone was seen once. The chain combines TRBV11-3 with TRBJ2-3; 14 bases agree with TRBD2. Per germline, CDR1 SGHNT and CDR2 YENEEA. This CDR3 is built from 16 residues. After removal of 4 bases from V and 5 bases from J, the junction contained 5 bases not matched to a gene. CDR3 in DNA: TGTGCCAGCAGCTCGGGACTAGCGGGAGTGATAGATACGCAGTATTTT. It is translated as CASSSGLAGVIDTQYF.

V gene TRBV5-1 combines with J gene TRBJ2-2, with D perhaps matching TRBD2 (6 bases). The V end lost 4 bases, the J end lost 0 bases, and 13 bases lay between the germline ends. This CDR3 contains 16 residues. Germline V CDR1 and CDR2: SGHRS, YFSETQ. The CDR3 DNA sequence: TGCGCCAGCAGCCCTACCGGGACTTCGAACACCGGGGAGCTGTTTTTT. It translates to CASSPTGTSNTGELFF.

The rearrangement joins TRBV3-1 (or the pseudogene TRBV3-2) to TRBJ2-7, with a tentative D call TRBD2 (5 bases). Trimming left V 1 base short and J 2 bases short, with 12 bases between. CDR1 is LGHDT and CDR2 is YNNKEL in the germline V gene (reference sequence). This CDR3 spans 15 amino acids. CDR3 coding DNA: TGTGCCAGCAGCCAAGGGGCCGGGAACCCCTACGAGCAGTACTTC. Protein sequence: CASSQGAGNPYEQYF.

The chain joins TRBV6-6 to TRBJ2-5, with 8 bases lining up with TRBD2. V shed 0 bases and J 4 bases; nucleotides not matched to a gene: 7. Germline V lookup: CDR1 MNHNY, CDR2 SVGAGI (reference sequence). The length of the CDR3 is 16 residues. The CDR3 region has the DNA TGTGCCAGCAGTTACTCGACTGGCGGGGGGAGAGAGACCCAGTACTTC. It is translated as CASSYSTGGGRETQYF.

To note about this clone: The same CDR3 arises from other DNA sequences in this sample as well. The chain employs TRBV11-2 and TRBJ2-5, with a tentative D call TRBD1 (6 bases). Per germline, CDR1 SGHAT and CDR2 FQNNGV. V was clipped by 0 bases and J by 1 base, with 6 bases between them. This CDR3 is built from 14 residues. The CDR3 DNA sequence: TGTGCCAGCAGCTTAGACAGGGGCCAAGAGACCCAGTACTTC. This sequence encodes CASSLDRGQETQYF.

The chain recombines TRBV4-1 with TRBJ2-5, with 7 bases that match TRBD1. This CDR3 is built from 14 residues. Germline CDR1 is MGHRA and CDR2 is YSYEKL. V trimming: 4 bases; J trimming: 5 bases; junction bases outside the gene matches: 7. CDR3 amino acids: CASSPGTARETQYF. Written as DNA, the CDR3 is TGCGCCAGCAGCCCCGGGACAGCTCGGGAGACCCAGTACTTC.

The chain is built from TRBV19 and TRBJ1-5; 10 bases align to TRBD1. CDR1 LNHDA and CDR2 SQIVND come from the germline V gene (reference sequence). V lost 6 bases and J lost 4; bases outside the gene matches: 15. The CDR3 has 18 amino acids. CDR3 sequence reads: CASRPDRGRGEGNQPQHF. The CDR3 DNA is TGTGCCAGTAGACCCGACAGGGGGCGCGGGGAGGGAAATCAGCCCCAGCATTTT.

V gene TRBV18 combines with J gene TRBJ2-7, with 9 bases that match TRBD2. J gave up 2 bases and V 2 bases, and 4 bases lay outside the gene matches. Per the germline V gene, CDR1 is KGHSH and CDR2 is LQKENI. The CDR3 length is 15 residues. CDR3 sequence reads: CASSPFSSGTYEQYF. The DNA of the CDR3 is TGTGCCAGCTCACCATTCTCTAGCGGGACCTACGAGCAGTACTTC.

This chain joins TRBV9 and TRBJ2-5; perhaps TRBD2 as D (5 bases). V lost 4 bases and J 2 bases, leaving 12 bases between the germline ends. Germline V gene sequence: CDR1 SGDLS, CDR2 YYNGEE. The length of the CDR3 is 14 residues. The CDR3 here is CASSIGLGQETQYF. CDR3 coding DNA: TGTGCCAGCAGCATTGGACTGGGACAAGAGACCCAGTACTTC.

The chain carries TRBV6-2 or TRBV6-3 and TRBJ2-1; possible D gene TRBD2, 6 bases. V was pared by 2 bases and J by 9 bases, with 11 bases between. The CDR3 runs 13 residues. CDR1 and CDR2 (germline): MNHEY, SVGEGT. CDR3 region: CASSYPGVPEQFF. The CDR3, as DNA: TGTGCCAGCAGTTACCCGGGGGTCCCTGAGCAGTTCTTC.

The CDR3 coding sequence is TGCGCCAGCAGCTTGGGAGGGGGACTAGCGGTCCGGGAGACCCAGTACTTC. Protein product: CASSLGGGLAVRETQYF. This chain links TRBV5-1 with TRBJ2-5; 11 bases are a match to TRBD2. The J segment lost 5 bases and the V segment lost 0 bases, leaving 9 bases of the junction unmatched. Germline CDR1 reads SGHRS; CDR2 reads YFSETQ. CDR3 length: 17 residues.

The chain joins TRBV18 to TRBJ1-3; D possibly corresponds to TRBD1 (5 bases). Between the trimmed V and J ends, which lost 2 bases and 0 bases, there was a span of 5 bases. The CDR3 is 14 residues long. Looked up from germline, CDR1 is KGHSH and CDR2 is LQKENI. Here the CDR3 DNA reads TGTGCCAGCTCACCAGACAGCTCTGGAAACACCATATATTTT. This gives the protein CASSPDSSGNTIYF.

This rearrangement joins TRBV5-5 to TRBJ1-1, with TRBD1 matching over 7 bases. The CDR3 is made up of 17 amino acids. Germline V lookup: CDR1 SGHKS, CDR2 YYEKEE (reference sequence). V lost 0 bases, J lost 5 bases, and 13 bases stayed unmatched. The CDR3 DNA reads as TGTGCCAGCAGCTTGGCCGAGGGGGCAGGGATTATGACTGAAGCTTTCTTT. Its translation: CASSLAEGAGIMTEAFF.